This T cell receptor (beta chain) was sequenced during a study of blood T cells in healthy people across ages. The use of a sample-barcoded 5' primer and a J-beta primer mix characterized a second PCR of roughly 6 to 11 cycles. TCRdb analysed the 5' RACE reads with MiXCR anew, one entry per CDR3 protein. This table has approximately 810,000 distinct CDR3 sequences, less than 35% appearing once. Trimming shortened V by 4 bases and J by 4 bases, and 11 bases separated the two germline ends. CDR3 length equals 14 residues. CDR1 and CDR2 (germline): LNHDA, SQIVND (reference sequence). The sequence was obtained from a woman aged 80 or over in good health. The chain employs TRBV19 and TRBJ1-5, with D perhaps TRBD1 (6 bases). Sequences were obtained from blood. The DNA for the CDR3 is TGTGCCAGTAGTAAATTAGGGGGAAATCAGCCCCAGCATTTT. Protein: CASSKLGGNQPQHF.